This is a list of T cell receptor beta chains from one sample in a study of long-term antiretroviral therapy in people with HIV. Only in-frame clones appear in the TCRdb table, and some are missing; sequencing was by immunoSEQ multiplex PCR. Of 25,000 to 35,000 clones listed, about 95% were seen once; the top ten hold around 7.6%. Sequencing was performed on unsorted PBMCs, taken around 6 years after starting antiretroviral therapy. These receptors all stem from a man aged 25 to 45 with HIV. Each CDR3 is given with its conserved first and last residue. A D gene is named only where the DNA matches it firmly. Not all rows give a size; the values are once, few, many and, for expanded clones, a class.

d_gene	j_gene	abundance	v_gene	CDR3nt	CDR3aa
-	TRBJ2-3	-	TRBV9	TGTGCCAGCAGCGTAGGGGGCCCTAGCACAGATACGCAGTATTTT	CASSVGGPSTDTQYF
-	TRBJ2-7	once	TRBV5-1	TGCGCCAGCAGCTTGGTATGGCAGGGTTCCTACGAGCAGTACTTC	CASSLVWQGSYEQYF
-	TRBJ1-4	-	TRBV5-1	TGCGCCAGCAGCGTACAGGATCATGAAAAACTGTTTTTT	CASSVQDHEKLFF
-	TRBJ1-2	-	TRBV5-6	TGTGCCAGCAGCTCCAACTATGGCTACACCTTC	CASSSNYGYTF
-	TRBJ2-1	-	TRBV20-1	TGCAGTGCTACCCGGGACTCCAAGATGTTCTTC	CSATRDSKMFF
-	TRBJ1-1	-	TRBV11-3	TGTGCCAGCAGCTTAGGAAAAGGGGTGAACACTGAAGCTTTCTTT	CASSLGKGVNTEAFF
-	TRBJ1-2	-	TRBV19	TGTGCCAGTAGTATGCGGGCGGTTGGCTACACCTTC	CASSMRAVGYTF
TRBD2	TRBJ2-1	-	TRBV6-4	TGTGCCAGCAGTGACGGGACTAGCGGGGGGGGTGAGCAGTTCTTC	CASSDGTSGGGEQFF
-	TRBJ2-3	-	TRBV14	TGTGCCAGCAGCCAAGGGGGGTCCTTTCCCCAGTATTTT	CASSQGGSFPQYF
-	TRBJ1-5	once	TRBV27	TGTGCCAGCAGTTTGCAGGGTGTAGGCAATCAGCCCCAGCATTTT	CASSLQGVGNQPQHF
TRBD1	TRBJ1-5	-	TRBV5-8	TGTGCCAGCAGCCGGGGGACAGGGGACAATCAGCCCCAGCATTTT	CASSRGTGDNQPQHF
-	TRBJ2-5	-	TRBV2	TGTGCCAGCATCCGTTATCCCGGGTACCAAGAGACCCAGTACTTC	CASIRYPGYQETQYF
TRBD2	TRBJ2-3	-	TRBV7-3	TGTGCCAGCAGCTTCGGAGCGGGGAGCACAGATACGCAGTATTTT	CASSFGAGSTDTQYF
-	TRBJ1-2	-	TRBV7-2	TGTGCCAGCAGCCTACAAAAAACAGGACTCTATGGCTACACCTTC	CASSLQKTGLYGYTF
TRBD1	TRBJ2-5	-	TRBV4-2	TGTGCCAGCAGCCAAGACCCAGGGGGCCGGGAGACCCAGTACTTC	CASSQDPGGRETQYF
-	TRBJ1-1	-	TRBV9	TGTGCCAGCAGCGTAGAGGCCGGCCTGAACACTGAAGCTTTCTTT	CASSVEAGLNTEAFF
TRBD2	TRBJ2-5	-	TRBV2	TGTGCCAGCAGTGCTGAGCGGGGGGGCCAAGAGACCCAGTACTTC	CASSAERGGQETQYF
-	TRBJ2-1	-	TRBV11-1	TGTGCCAGCAGCTTAAGGAGAAGCTCCTACAATGAGCAGTTCTTC	CASSLRRSSYNEQFF
-	TRBJ1-2	-	TRBV27	TGTGCCAGCAGCCCAACAGAACAGGTCCGTACTGGCTACACCTTC	CASSPTEQVRTGYTF
TRBD1	TRBJ2-7	-	TRBV18	TGTGCCAGCTCACCAGTCCTCGGGACAGACGAGCAGTACTTC	CASSPVLGTDEQYF
TRBD1	TRBJ1-6	-	TRBV2	TGTGCCAGCAGGGGGACAGGGGACTCACCCCTCCACTTT	CASRGTGDSPLHF
TRBD1	TRBJ2-7	-	TRBV4-1	TGCGCCAGCAGACCACAGGGGCGCGGGCCGGACTACGAGCAGTACTTC	CASRPQGRGPDYEQYF
-	TRBJ1-2	-	TRBV7-2	TGTGCCAGCAGCTACGACACCGACTATGGCTACACCTTC	CASSYDTDYGYTF
TRBD1	TRBJ2-1	-	TRBV6-5	TGTGCCAGCAGCCGGGGACAGGGGGACTACAATGAGCAGTTCTTC	CASSRGQGDYNEQFF
TRBD2	TRBJ2-1	-	TRBV5-1	TGCGCCAGCAGCCTTCTAGCGGGACATAATGAGCAGTTCTTC	CASSLLAGHNEQFF
-	TRBJ2-5	-	TRBV6-1	TGTGCCAGCAGCGCCCAGCCAGGTATTGTTGAGACCCAGTACTTC	CASSAQPGIVETQYF
TRBD1	TRBJ2-7	-	TRBV9	TGTGCCAGCAGCGCCTCGACAGGGGGCTATGGCGAGCAGTACTTC	CASSASTGGYGEQYF
-	TRBJ1-5	-	TRBV19	TGTGCCAGTATGAATTATGGGGGGCCGAGCAATCAGCCCCAGCATTTT	CASMNYGGPSNQPQHF
-	TRBJ1-6	-	TRBV25-1	TGTGCCAGCAGCGCCGGGTTCGGCAATTCACCCCTCCACTTT	CASSAGFGNSPLHF
TRBD1	TRBJ1-2	-	TRBV7-8	TGTGCCAGCAGCTTCAACCGGGACAGGGGTGATCGTGGCTACACCTTC	CASSFNRDRGDRGYTF
-	TRBJ2-7	-	TRBV4-2	TGTGCCAGCAGCCAAGGGTCGTCCACCTACGAGCAGTACTTC	CASSQGSSTYEQYF
TRBD2	TRBJ2-1	-	TRBV7-3	TGTGCCAGCAGCTTAAGGGCTAGCGGGGGGGCTATCGACAATGAGCAGTTCTTC	CASSLRASGGAIDNEQFF
-	TRBJ1-1	-	TRBV5-1	TGCGCCAGCTCCTTCAGCGGGGCGAATACTGAAGCTTTCTTT	CASSFSGANTEAFF